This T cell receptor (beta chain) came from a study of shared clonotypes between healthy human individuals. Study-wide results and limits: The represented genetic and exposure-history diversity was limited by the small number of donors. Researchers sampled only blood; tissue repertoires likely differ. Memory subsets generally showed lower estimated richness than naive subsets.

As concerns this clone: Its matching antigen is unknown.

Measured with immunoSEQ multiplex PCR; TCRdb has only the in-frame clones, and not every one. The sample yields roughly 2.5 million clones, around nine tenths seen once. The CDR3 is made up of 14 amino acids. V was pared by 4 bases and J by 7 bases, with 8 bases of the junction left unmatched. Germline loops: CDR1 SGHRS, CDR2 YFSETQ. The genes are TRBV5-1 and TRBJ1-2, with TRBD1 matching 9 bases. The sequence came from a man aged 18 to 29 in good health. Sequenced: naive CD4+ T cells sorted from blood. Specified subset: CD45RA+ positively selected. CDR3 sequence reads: CASSNPGQGSGYTF. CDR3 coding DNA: TGCGCCAGCAGCAATCCGGGACAGGGTAGTGGCTACACCTTC.